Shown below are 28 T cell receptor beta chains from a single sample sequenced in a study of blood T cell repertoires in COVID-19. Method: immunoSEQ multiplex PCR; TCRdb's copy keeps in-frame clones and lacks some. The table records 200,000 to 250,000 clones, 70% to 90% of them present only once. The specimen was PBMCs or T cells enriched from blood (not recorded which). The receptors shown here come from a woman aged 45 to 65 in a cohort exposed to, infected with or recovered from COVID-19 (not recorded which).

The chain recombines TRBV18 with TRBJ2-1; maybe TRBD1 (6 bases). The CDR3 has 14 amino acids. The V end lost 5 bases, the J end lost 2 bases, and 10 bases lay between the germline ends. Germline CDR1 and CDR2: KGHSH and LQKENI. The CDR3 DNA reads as TGTGCCAGCTCAAGGCAGGGGACCTACAATGAGCAGTTCTTC. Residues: CASSRQGTYNEQFF.

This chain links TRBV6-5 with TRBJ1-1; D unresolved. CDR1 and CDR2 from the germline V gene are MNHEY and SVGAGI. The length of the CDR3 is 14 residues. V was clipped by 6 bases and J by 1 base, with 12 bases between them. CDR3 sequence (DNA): TGTGCCAGCAGCCCGGCTGGAGCGAACACTGAAGCTTTCTTT. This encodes CASSPAGANTEAFF.

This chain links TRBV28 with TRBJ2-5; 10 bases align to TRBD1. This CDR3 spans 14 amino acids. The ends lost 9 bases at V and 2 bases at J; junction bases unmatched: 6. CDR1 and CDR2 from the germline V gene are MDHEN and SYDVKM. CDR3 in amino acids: CARTGTGEQETQYF. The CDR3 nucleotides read TGTGCCAGAACCGGGACAGGGGAACAAGAGACCCAGTACTTC.

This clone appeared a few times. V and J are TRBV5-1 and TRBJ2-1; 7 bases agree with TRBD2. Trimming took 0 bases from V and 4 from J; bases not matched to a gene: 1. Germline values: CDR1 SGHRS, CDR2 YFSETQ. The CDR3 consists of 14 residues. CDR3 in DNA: TGCGCCAGCAGCTTGGCAGCGGGGTACAATGAGCAGTTCTTC. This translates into CASSLAAGYNEQFF.

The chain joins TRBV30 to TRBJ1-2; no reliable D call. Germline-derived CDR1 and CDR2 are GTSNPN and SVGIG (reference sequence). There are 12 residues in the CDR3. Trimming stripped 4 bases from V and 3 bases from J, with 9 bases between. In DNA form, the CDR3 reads TGTGCCTGGACCAACGGAGACTATGGCTACACCTTC. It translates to CAWTNGDYGYTF.

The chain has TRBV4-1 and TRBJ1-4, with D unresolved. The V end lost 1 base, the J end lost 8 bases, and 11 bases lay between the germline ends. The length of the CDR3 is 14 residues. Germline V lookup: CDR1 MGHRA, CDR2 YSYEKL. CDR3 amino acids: CASSQAPLIEKLFF. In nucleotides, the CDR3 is TGCGCCAGCAGCCAAGCCCCCTTAATCGAAAAACTGTTTTTT.

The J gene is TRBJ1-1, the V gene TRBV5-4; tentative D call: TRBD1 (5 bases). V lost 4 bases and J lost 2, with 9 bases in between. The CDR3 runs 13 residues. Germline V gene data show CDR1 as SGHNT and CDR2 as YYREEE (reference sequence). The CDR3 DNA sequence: TGTGCCAGCAGCGTTGACAGTAACACTGAAGCTTTCTTT. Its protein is CASSVDSNTEAFF.

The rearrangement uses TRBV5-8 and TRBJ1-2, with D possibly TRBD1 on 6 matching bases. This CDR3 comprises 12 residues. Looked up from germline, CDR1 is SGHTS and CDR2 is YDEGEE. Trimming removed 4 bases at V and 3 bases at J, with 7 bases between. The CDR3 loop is CASSTGYYGYTF. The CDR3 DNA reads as TGTGCCAGCAGCACAGGGTACTATGGCTACACCTTC. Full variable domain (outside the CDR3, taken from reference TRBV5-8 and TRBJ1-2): EAGVTQSPTHLIKTRGQQATLRCSPISGHTSVYWYQQALGLGLQFLLWYDEGEERNRGNFPPRFSGRQFPNYSSELNVNALELEDSALYLCASSTGYYGYTFGSGTRLTVV.

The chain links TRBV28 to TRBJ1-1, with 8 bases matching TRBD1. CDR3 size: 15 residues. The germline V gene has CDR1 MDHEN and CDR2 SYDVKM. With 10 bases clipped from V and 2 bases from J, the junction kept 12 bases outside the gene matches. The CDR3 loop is CAIRTGNILNTEAFF. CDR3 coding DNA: TGTGCCATTAGGACAGGGAACATTCTCAACACTGAAGCTTTCTTT.

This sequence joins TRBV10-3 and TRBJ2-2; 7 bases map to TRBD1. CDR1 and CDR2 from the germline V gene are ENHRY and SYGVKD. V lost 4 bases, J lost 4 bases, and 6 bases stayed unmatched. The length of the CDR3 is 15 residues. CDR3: CAISVKGAPTGELFF. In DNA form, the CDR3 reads TGTGCCATCAGTGTGAAGGGGGCGCCCACCGGGGAGCTGTTTTTT.

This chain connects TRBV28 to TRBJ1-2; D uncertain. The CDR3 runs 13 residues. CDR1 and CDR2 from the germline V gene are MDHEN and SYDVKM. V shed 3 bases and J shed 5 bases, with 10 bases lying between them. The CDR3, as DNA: TGTGCCAGCAGTTTTCTCCCGGGGTATGGCTACACCTTC. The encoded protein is CASSFLPGYGYTF.

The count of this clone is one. The CDR3 DNA reads TGTGCCACCAGTGCGGCGACGGGGGGGGTCACTGAAGCTTTCTTT. Translating it yields CATSAATGGVTEAFF. The chain carries TRBV24-1 and TRBJ1-1; D may be TRBD1 (5 bases). The CDR3 has 15 residues. V lost 5 bases to trimming and J lost 4 bases, with 16 bases between them. Germline-derived CDR1 and CDR2 are KGHDR and SFDVKD.

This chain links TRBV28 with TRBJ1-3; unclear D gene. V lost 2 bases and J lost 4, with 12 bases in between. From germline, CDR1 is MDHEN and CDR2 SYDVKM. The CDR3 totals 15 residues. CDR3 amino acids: CASSLIGEQGNTIYF. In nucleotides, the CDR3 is TGTGCCAGCAGTTTAATCGGGGAACAAGGAAACACCATATATTTT.

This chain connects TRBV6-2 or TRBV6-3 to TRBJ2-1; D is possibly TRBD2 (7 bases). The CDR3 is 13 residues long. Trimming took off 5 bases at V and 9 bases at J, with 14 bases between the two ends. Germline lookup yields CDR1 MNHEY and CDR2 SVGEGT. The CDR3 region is CASSPLGGGEQFF. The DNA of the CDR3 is TGTGCCAGCAGTCCCTTGGGAGGGGGTGAGCAGTTCTTC.

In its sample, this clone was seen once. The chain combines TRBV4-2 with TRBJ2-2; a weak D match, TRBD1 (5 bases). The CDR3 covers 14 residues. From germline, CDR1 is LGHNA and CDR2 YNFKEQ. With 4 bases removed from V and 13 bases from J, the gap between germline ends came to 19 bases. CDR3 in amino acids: CASSLLGDQGLLFF. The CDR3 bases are TGTGCCAGCAGCCTTCTCGGAGACCAGGGTCTGCTGTTTTTT.

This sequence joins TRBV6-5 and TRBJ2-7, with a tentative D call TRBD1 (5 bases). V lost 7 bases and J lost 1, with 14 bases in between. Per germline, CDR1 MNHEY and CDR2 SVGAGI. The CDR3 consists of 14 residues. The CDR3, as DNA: TGTGCCAGCACCGTACACAGGCTTTCCTACGAGCAGTACTTC. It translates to CASTVHRLSYEQYF.

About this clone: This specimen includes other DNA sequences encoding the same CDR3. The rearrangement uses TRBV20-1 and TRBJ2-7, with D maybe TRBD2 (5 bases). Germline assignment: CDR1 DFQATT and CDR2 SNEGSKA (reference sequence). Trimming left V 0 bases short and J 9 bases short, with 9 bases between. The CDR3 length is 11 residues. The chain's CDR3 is CSARDGRGQYF. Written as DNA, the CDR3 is TGCAGTGCTAGAGATGGACGGGGGCAGTACTTC.

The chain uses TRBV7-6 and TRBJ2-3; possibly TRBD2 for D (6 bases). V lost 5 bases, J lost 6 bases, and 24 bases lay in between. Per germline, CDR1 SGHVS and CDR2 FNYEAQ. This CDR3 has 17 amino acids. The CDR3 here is CASSPPGLAEVADTQYF. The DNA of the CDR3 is TGTGCCAGCAGCCCCCCGGGATTAGCGGAAGTGGCTGATACGCAGTATTTT.

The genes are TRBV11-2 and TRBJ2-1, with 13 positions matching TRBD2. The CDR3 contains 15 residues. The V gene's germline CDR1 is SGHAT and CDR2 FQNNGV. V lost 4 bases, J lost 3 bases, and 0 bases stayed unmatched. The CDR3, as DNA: TGTGCCAGCAGCTGGACTAGCGGGGGCTACAATGAGCAGTTCTTC. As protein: CASSWTSGGYNEQFF.

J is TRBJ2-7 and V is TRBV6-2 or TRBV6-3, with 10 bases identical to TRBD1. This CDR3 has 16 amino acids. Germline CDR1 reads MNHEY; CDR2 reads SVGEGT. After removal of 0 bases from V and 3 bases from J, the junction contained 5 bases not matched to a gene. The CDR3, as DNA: TGTGCCAGCAGTTACTCGAGACAGGGGGCGCGCTACGAGCAGTACTTC. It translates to CASSYSRQGARYEQYF.

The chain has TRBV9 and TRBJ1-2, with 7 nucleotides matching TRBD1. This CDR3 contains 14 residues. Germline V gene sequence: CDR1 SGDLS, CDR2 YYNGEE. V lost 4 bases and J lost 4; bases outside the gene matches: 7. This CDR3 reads CASSSGGGGYGYTF. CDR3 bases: TGTGCCAGCAGCTCGGGAGGGGGCGGCTATGGCTACACCTTC.

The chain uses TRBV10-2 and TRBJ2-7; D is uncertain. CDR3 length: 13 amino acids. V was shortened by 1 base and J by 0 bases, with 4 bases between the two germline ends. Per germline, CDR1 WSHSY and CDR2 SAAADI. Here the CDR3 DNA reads TGCGCCAGCAGTGAGTGGAGCTCCTACGAGCAGTACTTC. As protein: CASSEWSSYEQYF.

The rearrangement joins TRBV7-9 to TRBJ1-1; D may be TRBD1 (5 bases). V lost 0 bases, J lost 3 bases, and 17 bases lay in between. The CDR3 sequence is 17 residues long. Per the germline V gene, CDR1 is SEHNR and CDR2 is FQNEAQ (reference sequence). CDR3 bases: TGTGCCAGCAGCTTAGCCAGGATGGACACGTGGCACACTGAAGCTTTCTTT. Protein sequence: CASSLARMDTWHTEAFF.

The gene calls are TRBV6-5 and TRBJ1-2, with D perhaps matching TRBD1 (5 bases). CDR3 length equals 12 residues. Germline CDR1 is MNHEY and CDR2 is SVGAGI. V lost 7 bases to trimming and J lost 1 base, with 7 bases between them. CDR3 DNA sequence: TGTGCCAGCAAGGGGATTAACTATGGCTACACCTTC. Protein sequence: CASKGINYGYTF.

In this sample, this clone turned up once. For the CDR3, the DNA is TGTGCCAGCAGACAGGAGGCTTTCTTT. Residues: CASRQEAFF. The J gene is TRBJ1-1, the V gene TRBV11-3; tentative D call: TRBD1 (5 bases). The ends were cut back, 6 bases at V and 11 bases at J, with 7 bases in the middle. The CDR3 consists of 9 residues. Germline loops: CDR1 SGHNT, CDR2 YENEEA.

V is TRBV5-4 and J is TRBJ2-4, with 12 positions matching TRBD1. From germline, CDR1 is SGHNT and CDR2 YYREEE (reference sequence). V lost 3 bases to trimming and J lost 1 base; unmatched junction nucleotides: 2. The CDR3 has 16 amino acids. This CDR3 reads CASSWGTGGAKNIQYF. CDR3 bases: TGTGCCAGCAGCTGGGGGACAGGGGGCGCCAAAAACATTCAGTACTTC.

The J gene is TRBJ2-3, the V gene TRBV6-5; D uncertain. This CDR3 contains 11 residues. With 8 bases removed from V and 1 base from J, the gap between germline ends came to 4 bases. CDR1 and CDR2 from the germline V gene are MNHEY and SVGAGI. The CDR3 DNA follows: TGTGCCAGCGGGCGCACAGATACGCAGTATTTT. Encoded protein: CASGRTDTQYF.

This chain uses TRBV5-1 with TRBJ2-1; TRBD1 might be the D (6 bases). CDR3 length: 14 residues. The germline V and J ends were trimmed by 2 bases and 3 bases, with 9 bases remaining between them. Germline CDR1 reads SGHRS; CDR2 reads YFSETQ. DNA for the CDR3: TGCGCCAGCAGCTTTCACAGGGACTACAATGAGCAGTTCTTC. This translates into CASSFHRDYNEQFF.